A single sample gave rise to the 8 T cell receptor gamma chains below, sequenced in a study of gamma-delta chains in newborns, infants, children. TCRdb reran clone calling via CATT on the reads. Its table records more than 20 gamma-chain clones. Sequencing input: blood. The receptor source for this set is a child who received the measles vaccine. This table probably holds off-target reads from a library built for another chain.

No J gene was assigned, while the V gene was called as TRGV9. Germline CDR1 GITISATS, CDR2 ISYDGTV (reference sequence). The CDR3 covers 14 residues. In nucleotides, the CDR3 is TGTGCCTTTACTGGGGGCCACCTTGGAGCACAACTCTTCTTT. Translated: CAFTGGHLGAQLFF.

The CDR3 loop reads CACDRLGEALTAQLFF. The DNA of the CDR3 is TGTGCCTGTGACAGACTGGGGGAAGCTTTGACAGCACAACTCTTTTTT. V gene TRGV9 was called; the J gene was not. The CDR3 is made up of 16 amino acids. Germline V gene data show CDR1 as GITISATS and CDR2 as ISYDGTV (reference sequence).

The V gene is given as TRGV9, and no J gene call is available. Germline V CDR1 and CDR2: GITISATS, ISYDGTV (reference sequence). CDR3 size: 14 residues. The CDR3 sequence is CALLGQKFTAQLFF. CDR3 coding DNA: TGTGCCTTGCTGGGGCAAAAATTTACAGCACAACTCTTCTTT.

A V gene of TRGV9 was called, but no J gene was assigned. The length of the CDR3 is 15 residues. Germline V gene sequence: CDR1 GITISATS, CDR2 ISYDGTV (reference sequence). DNA for the CDR3: TGTGCCTGTGACACGGCTGGGGGATACCCAGCACAACTCTTCTTT. This sequence encodes CACDTAGGYPAQLFF.

The V gene call is TRGV9, and the J gene call is absent. Germline V lookup: CDR1 GITISATS, CDR2 ISYDGTV (reference sequence). CDR3 length equals 17 residues. The CDR3, as DNA: TGTGCCTGTGACACCGCCGGTCGTACCCCCTTGACAGCACAACTCTTCTTT. Its translation: CACDTAGRTPLTAQLFF.

This clone was seen a few times. CDR3 bases: TGTGCCTTTACATCCCTCCTATTTCCCTGGGGGATACGGGTGACAGCACAACTCTTCTTT. Translated: CAFTSLLFPWGIRVTAQLFF. The V gene is TRGV9; the J gene was not called. The CDR3 totals 20 residues. The germline V gene has CDR1 GITISATS and CDR2 ISYDGTV (reference sequence).

No call exists for the J gene, whereas the V gene is TRGV9. The CDR3 totals 17 residues. Germline values: CDR1 GITISATS, CDR2 ISYDGTV (reference sequence). CDR3: CACDPLAGNTGGAQLFF. CDR3 sequence (DNA): TGTGCCTGTGACCCCCTAGCGGGGAATACTGGGGGAGCACAACTCTTCTTT.

No J gene call was made, and the V gene is TRGV9. This CDR3 is built from 19 residues. Germline V gives CDR1 GITISATS, CDR2 ISYDGTV (reference sequence). The CDR3 reads CACDTVLGDTGDLTAQLFF. The CDR3 DNA sequence: TGTGCCTGTGACACCGTACTGGGGGATACAGGTGATTTGACAGCACAACTCTTCTTT.